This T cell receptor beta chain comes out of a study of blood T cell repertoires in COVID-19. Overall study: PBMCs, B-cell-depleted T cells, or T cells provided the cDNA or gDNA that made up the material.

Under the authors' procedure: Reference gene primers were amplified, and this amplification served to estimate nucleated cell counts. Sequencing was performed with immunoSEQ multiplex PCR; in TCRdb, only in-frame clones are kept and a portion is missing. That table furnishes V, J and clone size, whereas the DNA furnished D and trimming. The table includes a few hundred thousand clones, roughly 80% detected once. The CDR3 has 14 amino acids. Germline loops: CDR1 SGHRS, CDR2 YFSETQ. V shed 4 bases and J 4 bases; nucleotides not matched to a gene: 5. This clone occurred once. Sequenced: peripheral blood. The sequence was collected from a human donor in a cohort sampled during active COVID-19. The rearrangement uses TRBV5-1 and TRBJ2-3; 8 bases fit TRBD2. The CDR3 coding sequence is TGCGCCAGCAGCCTGCTAGCGGGCGCAGATACGCAGTATTTT. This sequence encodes CASSLLAGADTQYF.